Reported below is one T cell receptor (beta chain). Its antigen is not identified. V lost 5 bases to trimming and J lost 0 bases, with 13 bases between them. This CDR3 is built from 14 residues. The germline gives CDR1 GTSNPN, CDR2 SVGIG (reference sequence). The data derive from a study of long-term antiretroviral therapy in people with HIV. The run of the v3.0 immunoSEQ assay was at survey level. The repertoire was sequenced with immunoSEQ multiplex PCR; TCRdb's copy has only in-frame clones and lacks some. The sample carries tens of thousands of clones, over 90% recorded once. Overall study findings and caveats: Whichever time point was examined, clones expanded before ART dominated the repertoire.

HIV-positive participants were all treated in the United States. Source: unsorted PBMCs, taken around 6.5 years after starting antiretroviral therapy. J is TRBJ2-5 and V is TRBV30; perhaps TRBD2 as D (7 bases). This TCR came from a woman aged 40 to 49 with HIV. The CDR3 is CAWGEGHNQETQYF. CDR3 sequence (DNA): TGTGCCTGGGGGGAGGGACATAACCAAGAGACCCAGTACTTC.